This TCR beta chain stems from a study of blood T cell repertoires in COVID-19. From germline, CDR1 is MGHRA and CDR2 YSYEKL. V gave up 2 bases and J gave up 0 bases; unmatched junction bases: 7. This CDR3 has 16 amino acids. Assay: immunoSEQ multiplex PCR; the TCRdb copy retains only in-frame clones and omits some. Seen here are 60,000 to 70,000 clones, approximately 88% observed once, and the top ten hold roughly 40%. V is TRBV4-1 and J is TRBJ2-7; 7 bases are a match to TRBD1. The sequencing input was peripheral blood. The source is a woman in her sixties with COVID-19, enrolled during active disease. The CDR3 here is CASSQSRTGFSYEQYF. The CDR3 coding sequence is TGCGCCAGCAGCCAATCCCGGACAGGCTTCTCCTACGAGCAGTACTTC.